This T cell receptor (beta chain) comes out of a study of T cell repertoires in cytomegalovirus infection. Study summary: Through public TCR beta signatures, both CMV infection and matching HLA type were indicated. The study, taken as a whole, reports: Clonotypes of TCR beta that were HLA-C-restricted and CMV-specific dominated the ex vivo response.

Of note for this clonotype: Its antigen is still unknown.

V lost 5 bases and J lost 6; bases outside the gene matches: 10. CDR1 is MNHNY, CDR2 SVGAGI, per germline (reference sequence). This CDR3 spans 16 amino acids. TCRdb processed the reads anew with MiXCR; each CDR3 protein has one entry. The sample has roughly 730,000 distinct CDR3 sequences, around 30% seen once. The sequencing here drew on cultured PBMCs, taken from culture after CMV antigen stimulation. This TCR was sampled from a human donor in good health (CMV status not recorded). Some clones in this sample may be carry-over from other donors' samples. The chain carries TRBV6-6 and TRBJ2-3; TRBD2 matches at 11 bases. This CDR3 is CASSPRVIAGGDTQYF. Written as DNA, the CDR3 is TGTGCCAGCAGTCCCCGGGTGATAGCGGGGGGGGATACGCAGTATTTT.